These 26 T cell receptor beta chains originate from one sample sequenced in a study of blood T cell repertoires in COVID-19. The assay was immunoSEQ multiplex PCR, and TCRdb's table has in-frame clones only and misses some. This sample has about 360,000 clones, with approximately 86% found just once. The source material was peripheral blood. The receptors shown here come from a human donor in a cohort sampled during active COVID-19.

V is TRBV5-1 and J is TRBJ2-5, with D possibly being TRBD1 (6 bases). The V gene's germline CDR1 is SGHRS and CDR2 YFSETQ. The V end was cut by 7 bases, the J end by 4 bases, with 23 bases between. The CDR3 spans 16 residues. The CDR3 DNA is TGCGCCAGCCAGGGAAAGCCTACAGGGCTGGGAGAGACCCAGTACTTC. It yields the protein CASQGKPTGLGETQYF.

This rearrangement joins TRBV19 to TRBJ2-1, with 8 nucleotides matching TRBD2. Germline V lookup: CDR1 LNHDA, CDR2 SQIVND (reference sequence). Trimming at V came to 7 bases and at J to 0 bases, leaving 5 bases not matched to a gene. The CDR3 runs to 15 residues. The CDR3 bases are TGTGCCAGTACACTAGCGGCCAGCTCCTACAATGAGCAGTTCTTC. Protein product: CASTLAASSYNEQFF.

The J gene is TRBJ2-7, the V gene TRBV27; 7 bases are a match to TRBD2. V lost 7 bases to trimming and J lost 2 bases; unmatched junction nucleotides: 8. This CDR3 has 14 residues. Germline V CDR1 and CDR2: MNHEY, SMNVEV (reference sequence). CDR3: CASTKAGPPYEQYF. The DNA of the CDR3 is TGTGCCAGCACCAAAGCGGGACCCCCCTACGAGCAGTACTTC.

V usage is TRBV19 and J usage is TRBJ2-1, with TRBD2 identical over 11 bases. Germline V gene lookup returns CDR1 LNHDA and CDR2 SQIVND (reference sequence). The CDR3 has 18 amino acids. The ends lost 1 base at V and 9 bases at J; junction bases unmatched: 14. CDR3 protein: CASSIATSGSYGGGEQFF. CDR3 DNA sequence: TGTGCCAGTAGTATAGCTACTAGCGGGAGTTACGGGGGGGGTGAGCAGTTCTTC.

This clone has at least ten counts. The chain carries TRBV5-4 and TRBJ2-1; 9 nucleotides match TRBD2. The CDR3 contains 14 residues. In germline, CDR1 is SGHNT, CDR2 YYREEE (reference sequence). With 2 bases clipped from V and 7 bases from J, the junction kept 4 bases outside the gene matches. The CDR3 DNA is TGTGCCAGCAGCTTTAGGAGCGGGAGGAATGAGCAGTTCTTC. Translation: CASSFRSGRNEQFF.

This clone was observed a single time. The J gene is TRBJ2-1, the V gene TRBV19, with 8 bases lining up with TRBD2. With 3 bases clipped from V and 4 bases from J, the junction kept 5 bases outside the gene matches. The CDR3 consists of 15 residues. Germline lookup yields CDR1 LNHDA and CDR2 SQIVND (reference sequence). CDR3 region: CASSMSGREYNEQFF. DNA of the CDR3: TGTGCCAGTAGTATGAGCGGGAGAGAGTACAATGAGCAGTTCTTC.

This chain uses TRBV3-1 (or the pseudogene TRBV3-2) with TRBJ2-1; 7 bases fit TRBD1. The CDR3 runs 16 residues. V lost 3 bases, J lost 8 bases, and 13 bases stayed unmatched. Germline assignment: CDR1 LGHDT and CDR2 YNNKEL (reference sequence). The CDR3 region is CASSHWRQGLIHEQFF. The CDR3 DNA reads TGTGCCAGCAGCCATTGGCGACAGGGTTTAATTCATGAGCAGTTCTTC.

CDR3 sequence: CSAIHQNTEAFF. In nucleotides, the CDR3 is TGCAGCGCTATACACCAGAACACTGAAGCTTTCTTT. The chain employs TRBV29-1 and TRBJ1-1; D is ambiguous. V gave up 7 bases and J gave up 1 base, with 10 bases separating them. The CDR3 sequence is 12 residues long. Germline CDR1 and CDR2: SQVTM and ANQGSEA.

The gene calls are TRBV9 and TRBJ2-2; 8 bases agree with TRBD1. Germline-derived CDR1 and CDR2 are SGDLS and YYNGEE. V gave up 5 bases and J gave up 3 bases; unmatched junction bases: 6. There are 15 residues in the CDR3. As DNA, the CDR3 is TGTGCCAGCAGTACGGACAGGGCCCACACCGGGGAGCTGTTTTTT. Its protein is CASSTDRAHTGELFF.

V and J are TRBV30 and TRBJ2-7, with 8 bases fitting TRBD2. The germline CDR1 and CDR2 sequences are GTSNPN and SVGIG (reference sequence). V shed 1 base and J 3 bases; nucleotides not matched to a gene: 5. The CDR3 runs to 14 residues. The CDR3 protein is CAWSGGLGSYEQYF. The DNA of the CDR3 is TGTGCCTGGAGTGGGGGACTAGGAAGCTACGAGCAGTACTTC.

This chain links TRBV18 with TRBJ1-1; possible D gene TRBD1, 5 bases. Trimming cost V 2 bases and J 1 base, with 8 bases left between them. This CDR3 comprises 14 residues. Germline V gives CDR1 KGHSH, CDR2 LQKENI. DNA for the CDR3: TGTGCCAGCTCACCAACCAGGGAGAACACTGAAGCTTTCTTT. It is translated as CASSPTRENTEAFF. The full variable domain, completed using reference TRBV18 and TRBJ1-1, is NAGVMQNPRHLVRRRGQEARLRCSPMKGHSHVYWYRQLPEEGLKFMVYLQKENIIDESGMPKERFSAEFPKEGPSILRIQQVVRGDSAAYFCASSPTRENTEAFFGQGTRLTVV.

This rearrangement joins TRBV6-5 to TRBJ2-7; D is unresolved. CDR1 is MNHEY and CDR2 is SVGAGI in the germline V gene. CDR3 length: 14 residues. The V end lost 7 bases, the J end lost 0 bases, and 13 bases lay between the germline ends. CDR3 DNA: TGTGCCAGCAAAGCCCGACGGAGCTCCTACGAGCAGTACTTC. Translation gives CASKARRSSYEQYF.

The rearrangement joins TRBV29-1 to TRBJ2-2, with TRBD2 as a possible D gene (6 bases). From germline, CDR1 is SQVTM and CDR2 ANQGSEA. The CDR3 is 14 residues long. Trimming cost V 2 bases and J 4 bases, with 11 bases left between them. The DNA for the CDR3 is TGCAGCGTTGAATGGGGGGAAGGCACCGGGGAGCTGTTTTTT. It is translated as CSVEWGEGTGELFF.

The chain employs TRBV4-1 and TRBJ2-7; 14 bases match TRBD2. The germline V gene encodes CDR1 MGHRA and CDR2 YSYEKL. CDR3 size: 17 residues. V shed 3 bases, J shed 4 bases, and the junction held 8 bases outside the gene matches. CDR3 sequence reads: CASSQGLAGARLYEQYF. The CDR3 DNA sequence: TGCGCCAGCAGCCAGGGACTAGCGGGAGCTAGATTATACGAGCAGTACTTC.

The chain combines TRBV30 with TRBJ2-6; 9 bases agree with TRBD1. The CDR3 is 18 amino acids. The V and J ends lost 0 bases and 1 base, in that order; junction bases with no gene match: 7. The germline gives CDR1 GTSNPN, CDR2 SVGIG (reference sequence). CDR3 DNA sequence: TGTGCCTGGAGTGTAACAGGGGGCCCTCTGTCTGGGGCCAACGTCCTGACTTTC. The encoded protein is CAWSVTGGPLSGANVLTF.

The gene calls are TRBV19 and TRBJ1-2; D perhaps matches TRBD1 (5 bases). CDR1 is LNHDA, CDR2 SQIVND, per germline (reference sequence). V was clipped by 4 bases and J by 8 bases, with 20 bases between them. The CDR3 extends over 15 amino acids. CDR3 region: CASSKVPGQSEGYTF. CDR3 coding DNA: TGTGCCAGTAGTAAGGTTCCAGGGCAGTCGGAAGGCTACACCTTC.

The J gene is TRBJ2-2, the V gene TRBV3-1 (or the pseudogene TRBV3-2), with D possibly matching TRBD2 (5 bases). CDR3 size: 16 residues. The V end lost 5 bases, the J end lost 5 bases, and 18 bases lay between the germline ends. CDR1 is LGHDT, CDR2 YNNKEL, per germline (reference sequence). CDR3 sequence reads: CASSNYLSQRTGELFF. The DNA of the CDR3 is TGTGCCAGCAGCAATTATTTGTCTCAGCGGACCGGGGAGCTGTTTTTT.

The chain is built from TRBV2 and TRBJ1-2, with TRBD1 as a possible D gene (6 bases). Trimming removed 4 bases from V and 3 bases from J, with 12 bases in between. This CDR3 is 14 amino acids long. Germline CDR1 reads SNHLY; CDR2 reads FYNNEI. The CDR3 nucleotides are TGTGCCAGCAGTGTGAGGACAGCCTACTATGGCTACACCTTC. It yields the protein CASSVRTAYYGYTF.

This clone was observed once. The rearrangement links TRBV12-3 or TRBV12-4 to TRBJ2-7; D remains ambiguous. V dropped 3 bases and J dropped 6 bases, with 12 bases sitting between them. The CDR3 has 13 residues. The CDR3 here is CASSFQQQTEQYF. CDR3 bases: TGTGCCAGCAGTTTTCAACAGCAAACCGAGCAGTACTTC.

The V call is TRBV11-1, the J call TRBJ2-3; 8 bases are shared with TRBD2. V lost 2 bases and J lost 5; bases outside the gene matches: 9. The CDR3 spans 16 residues. Germline V gene lookup returns CDR1 SGHAT and CDR2 FQDESV (reference sequence). The CDR3 DNA reads TGTGCCAGCAGCTTACGTGGCGGGGGGCTTGGAGATACGCAGTATTTT. Its protein is CASSLRGGGLGDTQYF.

This clone showed up just a few times. The rearrangement joins TRBV5-1 to TRBJ2-3; tentative D call: TRBD1 (6 bases). This CDR3 is 15 amino acids long. Germline lookup yields CDR1 SGHRS and CDR2 YFSETQ. V was trimmed by 4 bases and J by 2 bases, leaving 14 bases between them. In nucleotides, the CDR3 is TGCGCCAGCAGCGTGGCTACAGGGATCACAGATACGCAGTATTTT. Its translation: CASSVATGITDTQYF.

In the case of this clone: One end of the junction is discordant with germline, which a read error may explain. This chain connects TRBV5-8 to TRBJ2-1; 11 bases agree with TRBD2. The CDR3 length is 15 residues. Germline CDR1 SGHTS, CDR2 YDEGEE. CDR3 nucleotide sequence: TGTGCCAGCAGCTTGGTTAGCGGGAGGGGCAATGGGCAGTTCTTC. Protein: CASSLVSGRGNGQFF.

The chain has TRBV25-1 and TRBJ2-5; TRBD2 matches at 14 bases. Germline V gives CDR1 MGHDK, CDR2 SYGVNS. This CDR3 has 14 residues. After removal of 5 bases from V and 12 bases from J, the junction contained 8 bases not matched to a gene. In nucleotides, the CDR3 is TGTGCCAGCAGTCCCCCGGGACTAGCGGGGGTGAAGTACTTC. It specifies CASSPPGLAGVKYF.

The chain recombines TRBV28 with TRBJ1-5; a possible D gene is TRBD1 (6 bases). Germline values: CDR1 MDHEN, CDR2 SYDVKM. This CDR3 comprises 14 residues. Trimming left V 6 bases short and J 7 bases short, with 16 bases between. In DNA, the CDR3 is TGTGCCAGCAGCACAACAGGGCCGGGGCAGCCCCAGCATTTT. Translated, it gives CASSTTGPGQPQHF.

Only one count was recorded for this clone. CDR3 sequence (DNA): TGCGCCAGCAGCCAAGTATTCGGGAGTGAAGCCGGGGAGCTGTTTTTT. Amino acids: CASSQVFGSEAGELFF. The chain has TRBV4-1 and TRBJ2-2; possibly TRBD2 for D (6 bases). The CDR3 totals 16 residues. Per germline, CDR1 MGHRA and CDR2 YSYEKL. Trimming left V 1 base short and J 6 bases short, with 15 bases between.

V is TRBV13 and J is TRBJ1-1; tentatively, D is TRBD1 (5 bases). Germline loops: CDR1 PRHDT, CDR2 FYEKMQ (reference sequence). The V end lost 4 bases, the J end lost 2 bases, and 11 bases lay between the germline ends. This CDR3 contains 14 residues. The CDR3 region is CASSSPGTNTEAFF. CDR3 sequence (DNA): TGTGCCAGCAGCTCGCCTGGGACTAACACTGAAGCTTTCTTT.